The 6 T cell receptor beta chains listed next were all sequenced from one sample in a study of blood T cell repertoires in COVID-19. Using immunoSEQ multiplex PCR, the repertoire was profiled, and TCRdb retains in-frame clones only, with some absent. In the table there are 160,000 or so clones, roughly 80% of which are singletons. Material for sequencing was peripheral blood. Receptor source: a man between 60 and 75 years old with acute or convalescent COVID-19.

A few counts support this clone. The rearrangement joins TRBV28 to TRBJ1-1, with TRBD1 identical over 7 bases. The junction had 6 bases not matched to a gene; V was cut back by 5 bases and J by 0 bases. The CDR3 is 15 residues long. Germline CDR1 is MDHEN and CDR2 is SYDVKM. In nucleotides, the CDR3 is TGTGCCAGCAGTCCAGGGGGTATTATGAACACTGAAGCTTTCTTT. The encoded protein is CASSPGGIMNTEAFF.

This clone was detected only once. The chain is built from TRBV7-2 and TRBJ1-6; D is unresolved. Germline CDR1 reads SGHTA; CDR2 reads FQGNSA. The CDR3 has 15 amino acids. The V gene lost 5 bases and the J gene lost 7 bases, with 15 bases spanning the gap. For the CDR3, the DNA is TGTGCCAGCAGCCCGGAGGCTGCCGCGAATTCACCCCTCCACTTT. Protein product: CASSPEAAANSPLHF.

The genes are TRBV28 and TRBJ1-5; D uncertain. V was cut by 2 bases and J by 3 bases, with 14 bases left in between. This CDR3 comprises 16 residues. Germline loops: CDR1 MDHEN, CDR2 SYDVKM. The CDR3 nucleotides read TGTGCCAGCAGTTTAGTCGGGATGAAGGTCAATCAGCCCCAGCATTTT. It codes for CASSLVGMKVNQPQHF.

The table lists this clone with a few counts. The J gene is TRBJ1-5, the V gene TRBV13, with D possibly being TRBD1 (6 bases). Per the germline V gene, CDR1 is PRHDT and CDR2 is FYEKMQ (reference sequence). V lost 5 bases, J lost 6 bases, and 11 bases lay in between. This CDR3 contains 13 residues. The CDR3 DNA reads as TGTGCCAGCAGCCTCGACAGGCGTCAGCCCCAGCATTTT. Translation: CASSLDRRQPQHF.

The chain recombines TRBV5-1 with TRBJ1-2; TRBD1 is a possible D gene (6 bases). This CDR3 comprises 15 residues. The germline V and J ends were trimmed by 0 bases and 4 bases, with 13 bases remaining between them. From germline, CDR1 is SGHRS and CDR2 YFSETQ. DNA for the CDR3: TGCGCCAGCAGCTTGGGCTCCACAGGGACCTATGGCTACACCTTC. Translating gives CASSLGSTGTYGYTF.

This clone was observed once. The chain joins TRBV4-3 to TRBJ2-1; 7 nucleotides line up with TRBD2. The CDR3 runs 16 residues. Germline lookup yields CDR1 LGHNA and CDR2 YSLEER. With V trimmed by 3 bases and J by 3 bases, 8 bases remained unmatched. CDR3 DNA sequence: TGCGCCAGCAGCCAGAACAGGCTAGCGGTCTACAATGAGCAGTTCTTC. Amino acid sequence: CASSQNRLAVYNEQFF.